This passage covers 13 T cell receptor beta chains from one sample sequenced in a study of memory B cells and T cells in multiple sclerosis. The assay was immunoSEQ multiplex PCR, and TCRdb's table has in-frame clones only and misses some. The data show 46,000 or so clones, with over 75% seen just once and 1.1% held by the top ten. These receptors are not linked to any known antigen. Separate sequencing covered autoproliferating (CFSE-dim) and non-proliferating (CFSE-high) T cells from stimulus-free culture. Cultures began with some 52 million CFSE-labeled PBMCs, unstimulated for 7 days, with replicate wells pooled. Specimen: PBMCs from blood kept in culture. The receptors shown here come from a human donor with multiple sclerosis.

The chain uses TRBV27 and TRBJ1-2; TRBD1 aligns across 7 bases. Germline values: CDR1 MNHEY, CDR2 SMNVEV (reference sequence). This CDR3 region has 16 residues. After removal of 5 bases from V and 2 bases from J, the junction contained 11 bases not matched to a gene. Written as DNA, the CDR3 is TGTGCCAGCAGTCCCTCTCAGGGGGAGATGAACTATGGCTACACCTTC. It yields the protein CASSPSQGEMNYGYTF.

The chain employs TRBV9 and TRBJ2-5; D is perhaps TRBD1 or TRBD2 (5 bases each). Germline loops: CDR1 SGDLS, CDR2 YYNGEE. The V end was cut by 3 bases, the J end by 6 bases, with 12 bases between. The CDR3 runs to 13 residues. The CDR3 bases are TGTGCCAGCAGCGGGGACGGCAGGCAGACCCAGTACTTC. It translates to CASSGDGRQTQYF.

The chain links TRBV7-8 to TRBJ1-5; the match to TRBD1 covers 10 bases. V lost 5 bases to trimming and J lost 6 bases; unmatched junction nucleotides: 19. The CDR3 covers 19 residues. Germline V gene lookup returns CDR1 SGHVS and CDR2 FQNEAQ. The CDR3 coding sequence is TGTGCCAGCAGCGCTGACAGGGGGCGGTTGGTAGATCTTGGTCAGCCCCAGCATTTT. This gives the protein CASSADRGRLVDLGQPQHF.

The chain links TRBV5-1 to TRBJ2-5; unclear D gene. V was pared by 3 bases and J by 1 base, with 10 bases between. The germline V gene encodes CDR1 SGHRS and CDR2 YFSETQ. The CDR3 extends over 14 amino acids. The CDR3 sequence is CASSWQDLQETQYF. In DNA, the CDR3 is TGCGCCAGCAGCTGGCAGGATCTCCAAGAGACCCAGTACTTC.

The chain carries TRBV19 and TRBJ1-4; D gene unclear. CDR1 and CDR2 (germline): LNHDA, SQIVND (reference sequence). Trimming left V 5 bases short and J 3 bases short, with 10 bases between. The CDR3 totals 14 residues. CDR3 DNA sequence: TGTGCCAGTAGTCGAGGCAGCTCTAATGAAAAACTGTTTTTT. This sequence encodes CASSRGSSNEKLFF. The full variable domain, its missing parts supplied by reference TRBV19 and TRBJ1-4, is DGGITQSPKYLFRKEGQNVTLSCEQNLNHDAMYWYRQDPGQGLRLIYYSQIVNDFQKGDIAEGYSVSREKKESFPLTVTSAQKNPTAFYLCASSRGSSNEKLFFGSGTQLSVL.

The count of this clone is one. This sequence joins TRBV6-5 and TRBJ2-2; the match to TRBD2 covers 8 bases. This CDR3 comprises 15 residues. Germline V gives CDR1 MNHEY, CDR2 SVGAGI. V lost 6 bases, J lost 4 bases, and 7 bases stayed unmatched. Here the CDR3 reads CASSPRGGLTGELFF. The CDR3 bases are TGTGCCAGCAGCCCCCGGGGGGGGCTCACCGGGGAGCTGTTTTTT.

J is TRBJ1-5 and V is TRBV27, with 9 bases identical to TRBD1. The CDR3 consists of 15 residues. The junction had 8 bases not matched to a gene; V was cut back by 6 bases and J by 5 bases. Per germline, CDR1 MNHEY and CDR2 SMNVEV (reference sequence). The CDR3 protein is CASSRNRGRDQPQHF. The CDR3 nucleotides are TGTGCCAGCAGCCGTAACAGGGGGCGCGATCAGCCCCAGCATTTT.

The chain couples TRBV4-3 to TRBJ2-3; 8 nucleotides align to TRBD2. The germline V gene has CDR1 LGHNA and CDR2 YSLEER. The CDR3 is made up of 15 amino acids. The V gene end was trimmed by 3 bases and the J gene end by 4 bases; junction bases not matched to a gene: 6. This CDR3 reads CASSHYPGLADTQYF. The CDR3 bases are TGCGCCAGCAGCCACTACCCGGGACTAGCAGATACGCAGTATTTT.

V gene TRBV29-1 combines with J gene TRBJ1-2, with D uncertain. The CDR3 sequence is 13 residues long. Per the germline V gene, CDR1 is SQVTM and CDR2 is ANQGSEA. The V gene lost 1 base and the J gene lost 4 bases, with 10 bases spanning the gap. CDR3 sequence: CSVEGKGSYGYTF. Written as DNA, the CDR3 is TGCAGCGTTGAAGGCAAAGGGAGCTATGGCTACACCTTC. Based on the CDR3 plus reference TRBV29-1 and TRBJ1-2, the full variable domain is SAVISQKPSRDICQRGTSLTIQCQVDSQVTMMFWYRQQPGQSLTLIATANQGSEATYESGFVIDKFPISRPNLTFSTLTVSNMSPEDSSIYLCSVEGKGSYGYTFGSGTRLTVV.

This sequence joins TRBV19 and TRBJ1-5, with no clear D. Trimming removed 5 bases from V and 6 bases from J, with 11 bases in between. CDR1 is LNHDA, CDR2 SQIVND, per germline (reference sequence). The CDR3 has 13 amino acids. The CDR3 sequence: CASSPTEGQPQHF. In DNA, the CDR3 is TGTGCCAGTAGTCCGACTGAGGGTCAGCCCCAGCATTTT.

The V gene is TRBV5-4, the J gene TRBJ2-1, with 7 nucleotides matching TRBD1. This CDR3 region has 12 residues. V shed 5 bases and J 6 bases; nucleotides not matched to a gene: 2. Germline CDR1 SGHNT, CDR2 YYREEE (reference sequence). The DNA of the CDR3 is TGTGCCAGCAGTTCAGGGGGCAATGAGCAGTTCTTC. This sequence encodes CASSSGGNEQFF.

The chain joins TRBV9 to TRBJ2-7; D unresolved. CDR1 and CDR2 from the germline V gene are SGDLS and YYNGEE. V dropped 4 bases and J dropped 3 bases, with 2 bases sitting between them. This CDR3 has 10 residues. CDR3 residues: CASSHYEQYF. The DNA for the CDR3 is TGTGCCAGCAGCCACTACGAGCAGTACTTC. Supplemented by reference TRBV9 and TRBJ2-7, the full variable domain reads DSGVTQTPKHLITATGQRVTLRCSPRSGDLSVYWYQQSLDQGLQFLIQYYNGEERAKGNILERFSAQQFPDLHSELNLSSLELGDSALYFCASSHYEQYFGPGTRLTVT.

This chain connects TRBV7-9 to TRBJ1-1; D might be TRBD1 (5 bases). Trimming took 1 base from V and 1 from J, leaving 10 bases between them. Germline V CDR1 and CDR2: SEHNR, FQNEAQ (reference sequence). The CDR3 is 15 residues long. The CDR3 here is CASSLEGRQNTEAFF. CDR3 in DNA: TGTGCCAGCAGCTTAGAGGGACGGCAGAACACTGAAGCTTTCTTT.